This T cell receptor (beta chain) was captured in a study of blood T cell repertoires in COVID-19 (dated by TCRdb to between 2020 and 2021). In the study overall: Collaborator samples came from the United States, Italy and Spain and covered acute and convalescent phases of COVID-19. The prospective study material was composed of cDNA or gDNA derived from T cells, B-cell-depleted T cells, or PBMCs. The dataset comprised deeply sampled blood TCRbeta repertoires from subjects exposed to, actively infected with, or recovered from COVID-19. The repertoires were released in a freely available public database meant as a resource for research on the immune response to SARS-CoV-2. The samples were drawn from the first 160 participants of the ongoing ImmuneRACE study and from 1,254 subjects provided by 6 global collaborators. Nearly every sample came with metadata listing a de-identified subject ID, COVID-19 status, age in years and sex. Where available, HLA class I and class II types were taken from metadata supplied by the sample provider and were not determined by assay-based typing.

CDR1 and CDR2 were assigned from the germline V gene (reference sequence) as SEHNR and FQNEAQ. The CDR3 runs 17 amino acids, cysteine and phenylalanine included. The sequence is cut down to CDR3 DNA, 51 bases in frame from base 1. The junction shows trimming of 4 bases on V and 3 bases on J, plus 16 bases between the germline ends. Whole blood was collected in K2EDTA tubes by collaborating institutions according to the institutions' own protocols. Collaborator samples were shipped for TCRbeta analysis as frozen whole blood, isolated PBMCs, or DNA extracted from either sample type. The paper as a whole reports these results and caveats: How much clinical and demographic metadata was included differed by source and by participant, and the metadata was provided uncurated.

The immunoSEQ Assay, a bias-controlled multiplex PCR, was used to amplify TCRbeta CDR3 regions from genomic DNA. Per the source publication's procedure: Nucleated cell counts per sample were estimated from amplification of reference gene primers within the assay. Sequence reads were collapsed and filtered to measure the absolute abundance of every unique TCRbeta CDR3 rearrangement. For each sample, productive Simpson clonality was calculated as the square root of Simpson's diversity index across productive rearrangements. Not all clones reach the TCRdb copy of this immuneACCESS table, which keeps in-frame sequences only. Checked studies attribute under half of the gap to unresolved V genes and leave the rest unexplained. V, J and clone size are taken as reported in that table, and D and trimming were inferred from the DNA itself. The table for this sample lists more than 140,000 clones; about 86% of them were counted only once. Roughly 8% of the sample lies in the top ten.

A few counts support this clone. The antigen it binds to is not known. Nothing much larger sits one base from this clone, and base qualities are not available. The sequence was obtained from a woman aged 55 to 70 with acute or convalescent COVID-19. The sequencing sample was made of peripheral blood. The rearrangement joined TRBV7-9 to TRBJ1-6; a weak D assignment points to TRBD1 (5 bases agree). This receptor carries the CDR3 CASSSPPGLSYNSPLHF. The base sequence is TGTGCCAGCAGCTCGCCACCGGGACTGAGCTATAATTCACCCCTCCACTTT. Beyond the CDR3, the reference TRBV7-9 and TRBJ1-6 genes provide the residues; the full variable domain reads: DTGVSQNPRHKITKRGQNVTFRCDPISEHNRLYWYRQTLGQGPEFLTYFQNEAQLEKSRLLSDRFSAERPKGSFSTLEIQRTEQGDSAMYLCASSSPPGLSYNSPLHFGNGTRLTVT.